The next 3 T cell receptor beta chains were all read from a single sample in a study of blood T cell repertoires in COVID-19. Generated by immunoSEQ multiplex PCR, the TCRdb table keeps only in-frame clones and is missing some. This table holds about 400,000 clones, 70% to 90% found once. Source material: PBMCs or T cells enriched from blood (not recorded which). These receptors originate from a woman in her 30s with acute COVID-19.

The CDR3 sequence is CASSPRGGTKNIQYF. The CDR3 nucleotides are TGCGCCAGCAGCCCTCGGGGAGGAACCAAAAACATTCAGTACTTC. J is TRBJ2-4 and V is TRBV5-1; perhaps TRBD2 as D (6 bases). The ends were cut back, 4 bases at V and 2 bases at J, with 13 bases in the middle. The germline gives CDR1 SGHRS, CDR2 YFSETQ. This CDR3 region has 15 residues.

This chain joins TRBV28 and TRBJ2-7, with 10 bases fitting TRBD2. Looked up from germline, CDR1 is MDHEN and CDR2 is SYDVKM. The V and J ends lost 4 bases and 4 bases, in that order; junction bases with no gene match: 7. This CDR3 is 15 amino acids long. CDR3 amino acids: CASSSYSGGRYEQYF. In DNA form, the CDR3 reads TGTGCCAGCAGTTCGTATAGCGGGGGGCGGTACGAGCAGTACTTC.

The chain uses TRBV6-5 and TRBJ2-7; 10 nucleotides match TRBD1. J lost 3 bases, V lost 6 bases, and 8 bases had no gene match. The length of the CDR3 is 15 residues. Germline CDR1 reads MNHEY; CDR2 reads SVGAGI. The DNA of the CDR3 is TGTGCCAGCAGGTATTGGGACAGGGGTGACTACGAGCAGTACTTC. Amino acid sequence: CASRYWDRGDYEQYF.